A selection of T cell receptor beta chains follows, all from one sample in a study of T cell responses to AZD1222 COVID-19 vaccine. Repertoires were generated with immunoSEQ multiplex PCR, while TCRdb's copy carries only in-frame clones and drops some. The sample includes over 110,000 clones, roughly nine tenths of them seen just once. This specimen was peripheral blood, taken 28 days after the second AZD1222 dose. Source of these receptors: an adult who received the AZD1222 COVID-19 vaccine. Each CDR3 is given with its conserved first and last residue. Fields, in order: J gene, V gene, clone size, D gene, CDR3 DNA, CDR3 protein. A D gene is named only where the DNA matches it firmly. Clone size is given for some rows only: seen once, a few or many times, or a class if the clone is expanded.

TRBJ2-2 | TRBV24-1 | . | TRBD1 | TGTGCCACTGCGACAGGGAGGAACACCGGGGAGCTGTTTTTT | CATATGRNTGELFF
TRBJ1-1 | TRBV29-1 | . | . | TGCAGCGGATCGCGGGCTATGAACACTGAAGCTTTCTTT | CSGSRAMNTEAFF
TRBJ1-1 | TRBV4-1 | . | . | TGCGCCAGCAGCCCGGGTCCGGGCAGCACTGAAGCTTTCTTT | CASSPGPGSTEAFF
TRBJ1-3 | TRBV2 | . | TRBD1 | TGTGCCAGCAGCCGGGACAGCTCTGGAAACACCATATATTTT | CASSRDSSGNTIYF
TRBJ2-2 | TRBV7-9 | . | . | TGTGCCAGCACCCTAAGTAACGGCGACACCGGGGAGCTGTTTTTT | CASTLSNGDTGELFF
TRBJ1-2 | TRBV27 | . | . | TGTGCCAGCAGCTCGGGCCCTTCCTATGGCTACACCTTC | CASSSGPSYGYTF
TRBJ2-3 | TRBV9 | . | TRBD1 | TGTGCCAGCAGCGTAGCTACGGGACAGGGGAGAGATACGCAGTATTTT | CASSVATGQGRDTQYF
TRBJ2-2 | TRBV4-2 | . | TRBD1 | TGTGCCAGCAGCCAGCTCCGGGACAGGGGGTTCGCCGGGGAGCTGTTTTTT | CASSQLRDRGFAGELFF
TRBJ2-1 | TRBV7-9 | once | TRBD1 | TGTGCCAGCAGCTTCGGGGACAGAACTAATGAGCAGTTCTTC | CASSFGDRTNEQFF
TRBJ1-1 | TRBV27 | . | . | TGTGCCAGCAGTTTATCCAGGAACACTGAAGCTTTCTTT | CASSLSRNTEAFF
TRBJ2-5 | TRBV9 | . | . | TGTGCCAGCAGCGACGACCCCGCCGGAGAGACCCAGTACTTC | CASSDDPAGETQYF
TRBJ2-5 | TRBV25-1 | few | . | TGTGCCAGCAGTGAGTGGGGACATCAAGAGACCCAGTACTTC | CASSEWGHQETQYF
TRBJ1-2 | TRBV14 | once | . | TGTGCCAGCAGCCAAGAAACCGGGACGGCCTATGGCTACACCTTC | CASSQETGTAYGYTF
TRBJ1-2 | TRBV28 | . | . | TGTGCCAGCAGTTTGTCGGGTTATGGCTACACCTTC | CASSLSGYGYTF
TRBJ1-5 | TRBV2 | . | . | TGTGCCAGCAGTGACCTTGCACAGGGCGGAAATCAGCCCCAGCATTTT | CASSDLAQGGNQPQHF
TRBJ1-6 | TRBV19 | . | TRBD1 | TGTGCCAGTAGTGGCCGGGACAGGGGGCAGGGGAAAGTATCCCTCCACTTT | CASSGRDRGQGKVSLHF
TRBJ1-2 | TRBV5-8 | . | . | TGTGCCAGCAGCTTCGTAGGGGCGATTAACTATGGCTACACCTTC | CASSFVGAINYGYTF
TRBJ2-2 | TRBV7-2 | . | TRBD2 | TGTGCCAGCAGCTTAGAGGGACTAGCCGGGGAGCTGTTTTTT | CASSLEGLAGELFF
TRBJ1-6 | TRBV7-2 | . | . | TGTGCCAGCAGCTTAGAGATTTCACCCCTCCACTTT | CASSLEISPLHF
TRBJ2-5 | TRBV2 | . | TRBD1 | TGTGCCAGCAGTGAATCGACAGGGGGCTATGGGGAGACCCAGTACTTC | CASSESTGGYGETQYF
TRBJ1-1 | TRBV28 | . | . | TGTGCCAGCAGGACTACGAACACTGAAGCTTTCTTT | CASRTTNTEAFF
TRBJ2-2 | TRBV7-3 | . | . | TGTGCCAGCAGCTTAGGCCCCCAGAACACCGGGGAGCTGTTTTTT | CASSLGPQNTGELFF
TRBJ1-4 | TRBV6-5 | . | . | TGTGCCAGCAGATCCCAAACTAATGAAAAACTGTTTTTT | CASRSQTNEKLFF
TRBJ2-3 | TRBV6-4 | . | . | TGTGCCAGCAGTCAGTCCTATGCAAGCACAGATACGCAGTATTTT | CASSQSYASTDTQYF
TRBJ1-5 | TRBV7-9 | . | TRBD1 | TGTGCCAGCAGCTTGACAGGGGGCGCGGGTCAGCCCCAGCATTTT | CASSLTGGAGQPQHF
TRBJ2-3 | TRBV2 | . | TRBD2 | TGTGCCAGCAGGATAGCGGGAGATACAGATACGCAGTATTTT | CASRIAGDTDTQYF
TRBJ1-3 | TRBV7-2 | . | . | TGTGCCAGCAGCCCCAGGGTCTCTGGAAACACCATATATTTT | CASSPRVSGNTIYF
TRBJ1-4 | TRBV9 | . | . | TGTGCCAGCAGCGTGGGAACAGGGAGTGATAATGAAAAACTGTTTTTT | CASSVGTGSDNEKLFF
TRBJ1-6 | TRBV5-1 | . | . | TGCGCCAGCAGCCAGACGGGCCAAGGGCTAGCGGGGCATAATTCACCCCTCCACTTT | CASSQTGQGLAGHNSPLHF
TRBJ2-3 | TRBV11-2 | . | . | TGTGCCAGCAGTCGACGACCCACAGGGTACACAGATACGCAGTATTTT | CASSRRPTGYTDTQYF
TRBJ2-1 | TRBV4-1 | . | . | TGCGCCAGCAGCCAAGGGATGAGTGAGCAGTTCTTC | CASSQGMSEQFF
TRBJ1-2 | TRBV29-1 | few | . | TGCAGTTTTGAGGGGGGTAATGCCTATGGCTACACCTTC | CSFEGGNAYGYTF
TRBJ1-6 | TRBV19 | . | . | TGTGCCAGTCGACAGCGGGGGCAGAATAATTCACCCCTCCACTTT | CASRQRGQNNSPLHF
TRBJ2-7 | TRBV19 | . | . | TGTGCCAGTAGTAGCCAGGGGAAGGGCGAGCAGTACTTC | CASSSQGKGEQYF
TRBJ1-1 | TRBV4-1 | . | . | TGCGCCAGCAGGAGGGGGACCACTGAAGCTTTCTTT | CASRRGTTEAFF
TRBJ1-1 | TRBV9 | . | . | TGTGCCAGCACGCGCGGCCAGCGGGGCACTGAAGCTTTCTTT | CASTRGQRGTEAFF
TRBJ2-1 | TRBV5-1 | . | . | TGCGCCAGCAGCGCCGCTAGCGCCGGCTCCTACAATGAGCAGTTCTTC | CASSAASAGSYNEQFF
TRBJ2-3 | TRBV3-1/TRBV3-2 | . | . | TGTGCCAGCTCCCGGGGCGGAATCACAGATACGCAGTATTTT | CASSRGGITDTQYF
TRBJ1-2 | TRBV4-3 | . | . | TGCGCCAGCAGCCAAGACTCGGGGGATAACTATGGCTACACCTTC | CASSQDSGDNYGYTF
TRBJ2-1 | TRBV18 | . | TRBD1 | TGTGCCAGCTCACCACCGGGACAGGGAACGGGCAATGAGCAGTTCTTC | CASSPPGQGTGNEQFF
TRBJ1-2 | TRBV7-2 | few | . | TGTGCCAGCAGCTCATCGGGGGGAAGCTATGGCTACACCTTC | CASSSSGGSYGYTF
TRBJ2-1 | TRBV24-1 | . | TRBD2 | TGTGCCACCAGTGCCACCTCCCTGGGACTAAAGAATGAGCAGTTCTTC | CATSATSLGLKNEQFF
TRBJ2-7 | TRBV27 | . | TRBD2 | TGTGCCAGCAGTACGGGGGGTAGGGAGCAGTACTTC | CASSTGGREQYF
TRBJ2-7 | TRBV6-5 | once | . | TGTGCCAGCAGTCCGGACACTCACGAGCAGTACTTC | CASSPDTHEQYF
TRBJ1-5 | TRBV6-2/TRBV6-3 | . | TRBD1 | TGTGCCAGCAGTCGACAGGGCCAACAGCCCCAGCATTTT | CASSRQGQQPQHF
TRBJ1-6 | TRBV19 | . | TRBD1 | TGTGCCAGTAGTCTTCGGACAGGGACTTATAATTCACCCCTCCACTTT | CASSLRTGTYNSPLHF
TRBJ1-4 | TRBV2 | . | TRBD1 | TGTGCCAGCAGGCCCGAGGGACAGTATAATGAAAAACTGTTTTTT | CASRPEGQYNEKLFF
TRBJ2-1 | TRBV13 | . | TRBD2 | TGTGCCAGCAGCTTAGGGGGCGGGAGCTTAAATGAGCAGTTCTTC | CASSLGGGSLNEQFF
TRBJ1-2 | TRBV19 | . | . | TGTGCCAGTAGTATCGGGCAGGGGTATGGCTACACCTTC | CASSIGQGYGYTF
TRBJ2-1 | TRBV5-4 | . | . | TGTGCCAGCAGCTTGACTGGCCACAGGGATGAGCAGTTCTTC | CASSLTGHRDEQFF
TRBJ2-3 | TRBV3-1/TRBV3-2 | . | . | TGTGCCAGCAGCCAGGATCATACGCAGTATTTT | CASSQDHTQYF
TRBJ1-5 | TRBV19 | . | . | TGTGCCTCTGGGGGGGGCGCTGGCAATCAGCCCCAGCATTTT | CASGGGAGNQPQHF
TRBJ2-5 | TRBV10-1 | . | . | TGCGCCAGCAGTGAGTCGTCGGGGTTGGAGACCCAGTACTTC | CASSESSGLETQYF
TRBJ1-1 | TRBV19 | . | TRBD1 | TGTGCCAGTAGATATGGGGACAGGGGGCGATCCGAAGCTTTCTTT | CASRYGDRGRSEAFF
TRBJ1-5 | TRBV2 | . | . | TGTGCCAGCAGCTCGGATATTCAGCCCCAGCATTTT | CASSSDIQPQHF